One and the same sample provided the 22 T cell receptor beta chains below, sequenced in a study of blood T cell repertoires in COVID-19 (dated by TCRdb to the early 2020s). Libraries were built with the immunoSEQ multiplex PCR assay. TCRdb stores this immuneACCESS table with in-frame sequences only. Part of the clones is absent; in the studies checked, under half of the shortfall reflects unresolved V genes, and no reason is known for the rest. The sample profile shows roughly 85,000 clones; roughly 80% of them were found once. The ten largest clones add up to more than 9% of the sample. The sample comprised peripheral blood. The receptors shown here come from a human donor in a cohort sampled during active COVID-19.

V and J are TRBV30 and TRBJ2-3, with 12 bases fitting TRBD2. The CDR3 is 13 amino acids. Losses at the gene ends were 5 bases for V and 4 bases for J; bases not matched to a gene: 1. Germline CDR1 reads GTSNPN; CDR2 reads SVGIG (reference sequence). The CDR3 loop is CAWSSGGADTQYF. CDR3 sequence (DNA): TGTGCCTGGTCTAGCGGGGGGGCAGATACGCAGTATTTT.

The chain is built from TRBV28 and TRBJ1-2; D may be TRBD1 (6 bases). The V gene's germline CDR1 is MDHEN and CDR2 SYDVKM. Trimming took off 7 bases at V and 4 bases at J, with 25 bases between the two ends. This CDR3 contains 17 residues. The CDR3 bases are TGTGCCAGCAAGACCGGCCAGGGCGGGGGCCTGCGCTATGGCTACACCTTC. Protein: CASKTGQGGGLRYGYTF.

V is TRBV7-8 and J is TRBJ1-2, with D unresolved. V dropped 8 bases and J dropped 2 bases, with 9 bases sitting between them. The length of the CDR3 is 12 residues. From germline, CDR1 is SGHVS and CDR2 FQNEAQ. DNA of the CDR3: TGTGCCAGCGGCAGAATAAACTATGGCTACACCTTC. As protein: CASGRINYGYTF.

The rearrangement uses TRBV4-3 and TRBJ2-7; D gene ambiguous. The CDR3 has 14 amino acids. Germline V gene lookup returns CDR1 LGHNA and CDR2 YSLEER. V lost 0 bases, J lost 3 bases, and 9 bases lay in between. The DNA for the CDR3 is TGCGCCAGCAGCCAAGATCCCGGTTACTACGAGCAGTACTTC. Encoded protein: CASSQDPGYYEQYF.

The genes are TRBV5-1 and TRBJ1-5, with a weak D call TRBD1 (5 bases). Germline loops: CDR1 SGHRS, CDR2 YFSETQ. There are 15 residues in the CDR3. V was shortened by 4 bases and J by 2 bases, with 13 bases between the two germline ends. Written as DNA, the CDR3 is TGCGCCAGCAGCCGTGATCAAGGGGGCAATCAGCCCCAGCATTTT. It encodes CASSRDQGGNQPQHF.

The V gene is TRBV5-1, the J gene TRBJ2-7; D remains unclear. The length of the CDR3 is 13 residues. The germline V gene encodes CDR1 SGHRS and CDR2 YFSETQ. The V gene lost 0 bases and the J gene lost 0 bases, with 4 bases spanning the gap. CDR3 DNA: TGCGCCAGCAGCTTGGGCAGCTCCTACGAGCAGTACTTC. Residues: CASSLGSSYEQYF.

In DNA, the CDR3 is TGCGCCAGCAGCCAAGTATATTCGGAGACCCAGTACTTC. It specifies CASSQVYSETQYF. The V and J genes are TRBV4-1 and TRBJ2-5; D remains ambiguous. Germline V gene data show CDR1 as MGHRA and CDR2 as YSYEKL. V gave up 1 base and J gave up 5 bases, with 8 bases separating them. The CDR3 has 13 amino acids.

The CDR3 sequence is CASSRKIIGYEQYF. The CDR3 DNA is TGTGCCAGCAGCCGCAAAATAATCGGCTACGAGCAGTACTTC. The rearrangement links TRBV27 to TRBJ2-7; D call uncertain. The V end was cut by 6 bases, the J end by 3 bases, with 15 bases between. The CDR3 sequence is 14 residues long. Germline V CDR1 and CDR2: MNHEY, SMNVEV (reference sequence).

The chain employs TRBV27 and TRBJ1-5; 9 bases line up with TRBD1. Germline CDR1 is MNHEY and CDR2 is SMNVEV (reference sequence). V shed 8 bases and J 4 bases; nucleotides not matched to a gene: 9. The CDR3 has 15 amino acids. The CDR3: CASSGTGKGNQPQHF. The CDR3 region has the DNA TGTGCCAGCTCTGGGACAGGGAAAGGTAATCAGCCCCAGCATTTT.

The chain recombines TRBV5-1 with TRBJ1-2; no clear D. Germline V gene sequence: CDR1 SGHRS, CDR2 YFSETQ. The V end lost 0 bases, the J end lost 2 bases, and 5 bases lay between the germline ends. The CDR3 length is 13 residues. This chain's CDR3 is CASSLELNYGYTF. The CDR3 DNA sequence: TGCGCCAGCAGCTTGGAACTAAACTATGGCTACACCTTC. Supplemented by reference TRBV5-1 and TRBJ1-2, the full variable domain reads KAGVTQTPRYLIKTRGQQVTLSCSPISGHRSVSWYQQTPGQGLQFLFEYFSETQRNKGNFPGRFSGRQFSNSRSEMNVSTLELGDSALYLCASSLELNYGYTFGSGTRLTVV.

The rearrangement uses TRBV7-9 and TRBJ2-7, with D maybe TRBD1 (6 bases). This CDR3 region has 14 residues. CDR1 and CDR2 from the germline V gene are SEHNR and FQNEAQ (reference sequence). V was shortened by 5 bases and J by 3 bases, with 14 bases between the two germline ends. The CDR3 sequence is CASSAGQTNYEQYF. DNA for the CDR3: TGTGCCAGCAGCGCCGGACAGACGAACTACGAGCAGTACTTC.

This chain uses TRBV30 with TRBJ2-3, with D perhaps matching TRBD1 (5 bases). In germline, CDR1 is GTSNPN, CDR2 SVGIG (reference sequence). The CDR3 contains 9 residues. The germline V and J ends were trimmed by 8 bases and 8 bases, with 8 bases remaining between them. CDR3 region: CAIGVTQYF. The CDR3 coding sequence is TGTGCCATAGGGGTTACGCAGTATTTT.

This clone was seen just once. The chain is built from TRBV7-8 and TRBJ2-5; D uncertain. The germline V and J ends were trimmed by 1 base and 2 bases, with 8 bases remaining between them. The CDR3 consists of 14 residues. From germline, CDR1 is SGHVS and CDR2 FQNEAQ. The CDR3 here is CASSLGRRQETQYF. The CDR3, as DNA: TGTGCCAGCAGCTTAGGGAGACGACAAGAGACCCAGTACTTC.

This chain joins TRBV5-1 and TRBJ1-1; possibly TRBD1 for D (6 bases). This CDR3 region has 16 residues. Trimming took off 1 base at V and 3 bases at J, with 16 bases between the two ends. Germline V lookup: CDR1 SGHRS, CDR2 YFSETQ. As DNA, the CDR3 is TGCGCCAGCAGCTTGTGGGGGGGCGAATCGGACACTGAAGCTTTCTTT. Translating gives CASSLWGGESDTEAFF.

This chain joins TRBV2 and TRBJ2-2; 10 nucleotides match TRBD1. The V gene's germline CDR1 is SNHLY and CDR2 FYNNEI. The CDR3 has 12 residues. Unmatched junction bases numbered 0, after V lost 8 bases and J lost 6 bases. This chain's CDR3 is CASGQGAGELFF. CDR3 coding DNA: TGTGCCAGCGGACAGGGGGCCGGGGAGCTGTTTTTT.

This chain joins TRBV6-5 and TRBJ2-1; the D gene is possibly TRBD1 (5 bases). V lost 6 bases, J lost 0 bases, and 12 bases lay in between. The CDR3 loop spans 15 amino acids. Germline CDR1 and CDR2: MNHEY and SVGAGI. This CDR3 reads CASRGHILSYNEQFF. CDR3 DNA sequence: TGTGCCAGCAGAGGACACATACTCTCCTACAATGAGCAGTTCTTC.

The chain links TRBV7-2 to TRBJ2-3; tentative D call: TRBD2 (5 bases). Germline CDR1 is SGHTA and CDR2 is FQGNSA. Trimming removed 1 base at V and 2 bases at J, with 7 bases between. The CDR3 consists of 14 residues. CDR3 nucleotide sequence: TGTGCCAGCAGCTTAGGTCGGGACACAGATACGCAGTATTTT. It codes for CASSLGRDTDTQYF. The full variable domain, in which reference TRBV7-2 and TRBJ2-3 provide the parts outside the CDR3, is GAGVSQSPSNKVTEKGKDVELRCDPISGHTALYWYRQSLGQGLEFLIYFQGNSAPDKSGLPSDRFSAERTGGSVSTLTIQRTQQEDSAVYLCASSLGRDTDTQYFGPGTRLTVL.

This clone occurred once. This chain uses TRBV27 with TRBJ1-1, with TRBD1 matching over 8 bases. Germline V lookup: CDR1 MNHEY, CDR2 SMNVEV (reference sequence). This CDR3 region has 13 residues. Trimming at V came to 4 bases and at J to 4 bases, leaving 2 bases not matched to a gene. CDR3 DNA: TGTGCCAGCAGTTACAGGGGGGGCACTGAAGCTTTCTTT. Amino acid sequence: CASSYRGGTEAFF.

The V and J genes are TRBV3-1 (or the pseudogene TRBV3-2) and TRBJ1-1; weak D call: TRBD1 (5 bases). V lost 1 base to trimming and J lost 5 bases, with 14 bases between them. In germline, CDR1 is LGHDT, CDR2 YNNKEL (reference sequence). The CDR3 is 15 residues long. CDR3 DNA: TGTGCCAGCAGCCAAGTGCCGGGGGAAAGGACTGAAGCTTTCTTT. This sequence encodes CASSQVPGERTEAFF.

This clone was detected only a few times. In nucleotides, the CDR3 is TGTGCCAGCCCTGACAGGGTTCGCGAGCAGTACTTC. This codes for CASPDRVREQYF. The chain is built from TRBV21-1 and TRBJ2-7; no DNA check was done on the table's D call, TRBD1. TRBV21-1 constitutes a pseudogene. CDR3 length equals 12 residues.

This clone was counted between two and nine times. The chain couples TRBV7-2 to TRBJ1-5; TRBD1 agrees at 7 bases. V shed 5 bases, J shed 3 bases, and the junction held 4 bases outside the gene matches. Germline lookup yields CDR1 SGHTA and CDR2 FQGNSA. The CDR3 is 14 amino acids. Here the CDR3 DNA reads TGTGCCAGCAGCCGCGGGACAGCCAATCAGCCCCAGCATTTT. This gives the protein CASSRGTANQPQHF.

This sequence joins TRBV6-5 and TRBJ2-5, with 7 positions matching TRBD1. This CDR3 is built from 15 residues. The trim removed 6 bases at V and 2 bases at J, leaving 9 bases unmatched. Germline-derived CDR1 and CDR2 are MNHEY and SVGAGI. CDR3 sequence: CASRRRRGSQETQYF. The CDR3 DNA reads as TGTGCCAGCAGACGCCGCAGGGGGTCTCAAGAGACCCAGTACTTC.